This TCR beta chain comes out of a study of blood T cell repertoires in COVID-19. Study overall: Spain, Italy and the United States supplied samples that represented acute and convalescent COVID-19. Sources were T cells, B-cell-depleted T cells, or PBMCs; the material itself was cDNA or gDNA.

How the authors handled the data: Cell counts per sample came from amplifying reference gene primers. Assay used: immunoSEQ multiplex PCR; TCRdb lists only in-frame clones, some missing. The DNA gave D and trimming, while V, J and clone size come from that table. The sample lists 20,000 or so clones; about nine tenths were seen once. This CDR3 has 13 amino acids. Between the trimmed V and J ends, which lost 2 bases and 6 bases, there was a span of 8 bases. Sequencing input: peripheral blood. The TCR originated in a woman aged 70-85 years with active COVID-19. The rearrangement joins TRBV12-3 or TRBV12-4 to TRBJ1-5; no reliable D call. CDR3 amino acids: CASSLPASQPQHF. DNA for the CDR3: TGTGCCAGCAGTTTACCGGCTAGTCAGCCCCAGCATTTT.